The 27 T cell receptor beta chains in this list originate from one sample, sequenced in a study of blood T cells in healthy people across ages. A sample-barcoded 5' primer and a J-beta primer mix were used in a second PCR of roughly 7 to 12 cycles. MiXCR, applied by TCRdb to the 5' RACE reads, yields one record per CDR3 protein. The sample shows under 700,000 distinct CDR3 sequences, approximately 25% of them seen only once. Separately, the same data were catalogued under a study of T cells of mothers and their children.

Sequencing used blood. Receptors originate from a boy between 10 and 17 years old in good health.

This clonotype was seen more than once but under ten times. The chain is built from TRBV14 and TRBJ2-7, with D perhaps matching TRBD2 (6 bases). CDR1 and CDR2 from the germline V gene are SGHDN and FVKESK. V was trimmed by 5 bases and J by 7 bases, leaving 12 bases between them. CDR3 length: 12 amino acids. CDR3 in DNA: TGTGCCAGCAGCTCCTCGGGGAGGGAGCAGTACTTC. The encoded protein is CASSSSGREQYF.

This sequence joins TRBV7-6 and TRBJ1-2, with D possibly matching TRBD1 (6 bases). The CDR3 extends over 16 amino acids. Deletions cut 0 bases from V and 4 bases from J, with 15 bases between. Germline V gene data show CDR1 as SGHVS and CDR2 as FNYEAQ. The CDR3 nucleotides are TGTGCCAGCAGCTTAGCGTTTGCAGGGGTGTCCTATGGCTACACCTTC. Translating gives CASSLAFAGVSYGYTF. Full variable domain (rest looked up from reference TRBV7-6 and TRBJ1-2): GAGVSQSPRYKVTKRGQDVALRCDPISGHVSLYWYRQALGQGPEFLTYFNYEAQQDKSGLPNDRFSAERPEGSISTLTIQRTEQRDSAMYRCASSLAFAGVSYGYTFGSGTRLTVV.

V is TRBV27 and J is TRBJ2-3; 11 nucleotides match TRBD2. The ends lost 6 bases at V and 6 bases at J; junction bases unmatched: 8. This CDR3 contains 15 residues. Germline lookup yields CDR1 MNHEY and CDR2 SMNVEV (reference sequence). The CDR3 reads CASRSSGGEVDTQYF. The CDR3 DNA reads as TGTGCCAGCAGAAGTAGCGGGGGGGAGGTGGATACGCAGTATTTT.

This chain connects TRBV29-1 to TRBJ2-1; 8 positions agree with TRBD2. The CDR3 has 16 amino acids. The germline CDR1 and CDR2 sequences are SQVTM and ANQGSEA. Trimming cost V 4 bases and J 0 bases; bases outside gene matches: 8. The DNA of the CDR3 is TGCAGCGTTGCCTCCACTAGCGGAGTCTCCTACAATGAGCAGTTCTTC. Encoded protein: CSVASTSGVSYNEQFF.

In this sample, this clonotype turned up once. The gene calls are TRBV12-3 or TRBV12-4 and TRBJ2-7; 9 bases agree with TRBD1. Trimming at V came to 5 bases and at J to 6 bases, leaving 11 bases not matched to a gene. This CDR3 has 15 amino acids. This CDR3 reads CASSPPGQGRSEQYF. The CDR3 DNA sequence: TGTGCCAGCAGTCCGCCGGGACAGGGTAGAAGCGAGCAGTACTTC.

The chain joins TRBV10-3 to TRBJ1-6; 9 bases align to TRBD1. The germline gives CDR1 ENHRY, CDR2 SYGVKD. Trimming cost V 8 bases and J 7 bases; bases outside gene matches: 9. This CDR3 region has 15 residues. The CDR3 nucleotides are TGTGCCATCGGCACGGGACAGGGACAAAATTCACCCCTCCACTTT. Translating it yields CAIGTGQGQNSPLHF.

This clonotype showed up just a few times. V gene TRBV18 combines with J gene TRBJ2-7; the D gene is possibly TRBD2 (5 bases). This CDR3 region has 17 residues. Trimming removed 2 bases from V and 2 bases from J, with 19 bases in between. Looked up from germline, CDR1 is KGHSH and CDR2 is LQKENI. The CDR3 loop reads CASSPSFLRAGTYEQYF. CDR3 bases: TGTGCCAGCTCACCATCATTTTTGCGGGCAGGTACCTACGAGCAGTACTTC.

This clonotype turned up a few times. The chain combines TRBV4-3 with TRBJ2-1; perhaps D is TRBD1 or TRBD2 (6 bases each). The CDR3 runs to 16 residues. V was cut by 0 bases and J by 0 bases, with 9 bases left in between. CDR1 and CDR2 from the germline V gene are LGHNA and YSLEER. CDR3 sequence (DNA): TGCGCCAGCAGCCAAGATAAGGGGGGCTCCTACAATGAGCAGTTCTTC. This codes for CASSQDKGGSYNEQFF.

CDR3 nucleotide sequence: TGCAGTGCCCGGTACTCTGGAAACACCATATATTTT. This sequence encodes CSARYSGNTIYF. This chain connects TRBV20-1 to TRBJ1-3; D uncertain. Trimming pared 6 bases from V and 0 bases from J, leaving 6 bases between. The germline V gene has CDR1 DFQATT and CDR2 SNEGSKA (reference sequence). CDR3 size: 12 residues.

This clonotype occurred many times. The chain uses TRBV7-2 and TRBJ2-5; 8 nucleotides align to TRBD1. With V trimmed by 6 bases and J by 3 bases, 6 bases remained unmatched. This CDR3 contains 14 residues. The germline CDR1 and CDR2 sequences are SGHTA and FQGNSA. The CDR3 DNA follows: TGTGCCAGCAGACCCGGGACAGGAGAAGAGACCCAGTACTTC. This encodes CASRPGTGEETQYF.

In this sample, this clonotype turned up a few times. This chain uses TRBV5-5 with TRBJ2-7; 7 bases match TRBD2. Trimming cost V 4 bases and J 4 bases; bases outside gene matches: 11. Germline CDR1 and CDR2: SGHKS and YYEKEE (reference sequence). The CDR3 spans 15 residues. This chain's CDR3 is CASSPAGVTGYEQYF. The CDR3 DNA sequence: TGTGCCAGCAGCCCCGCGGGGGTTACAGGTTACGAGCAGTACTTC.

Only one count was recorded for this clonotype. This rearrangement joins TRBV2 to TRBJ1-1, with D hard to call. The CDR3 consists of 13 residues. CDR1 is SNHLY and CDR2 is FYNNEI in the germline V gene. Trimming removed 3 bases at V and 4 bases at J, with 9 bases between. CDR3 sequence (DNA): TGTGCCAGCAGTGAGACGAGAGGCACTGAAGCTTTCTTT. Its translation is CASSETRGTEAFF.

A few counts support this clonotype. The V gene is TRBV7-2, the J gene TRBJ2-1; 8 nucleotides line up with TRBD2. Germline V gene data show CDR1 as SGHTA and CDR2 as FQGNSA. The CDR3 contains 19 residues. After removal of 0 bases from V and 0 bases from J, the junction contained 10 bases not matched to a gene. The CDR3 sequence is CASSLAMGSSGLSYNEQFF. In DNA form, the CDR3 reads TGTGCCAGCAGCTTAGCGATGGGGTCTAGCGGGCTCTCCTACAATGAGCAGTTCTTC.

The count of this clonotype is one. This chain uses TRBV10-3 with TRBJ1-6; the D gene is possibly TRBD1 (5 bases). The CDR3 contains 15 residues. The germline V gene encodes CDR1 ENHRY and CDR2 SYGVKD. The V end lost 6 bases, the J end lost 5 bases, and 14 bases lay between the germline ends. CDR3 sequence: CAIRVSVGDNSPLHF. The CDR3 DNA is TGTGCCATCAGGGTTTCTGTGGGGGATAATTCACCCCTCCACTTT.

The chain combines TRBV5-1 with TRBJ2-5; D assignment may be TRBD1 or TRBD2 (5 bases each). With 0 bases removed from V and 5 bases from J, the gap between germline ends came to 11 bases. The CDR3 runs 14 residues. Germline V gives CDR1 SGHRS, CDR2 YFSETQ. The CDR3 protein is CASSLEGAGETQYF. The CDR3 DNA sequence: TGCGCCAGCAGCTTGGAAGGGGCGGGCGAGACCCAGTACTTC. Based on the CDR3 plus reference TRBV5-1 and TRBJ2-5, the full variable domain is KAGVTQTPRYLIKTRGQQVTLSCSPISGHRSVSWYQQTPGQGLQFLFEYFSETQRNKGNFPGRFSGRQFSNSRSEMNVSTLELGDSALYLCASSLEGAGETQYFGPGTRLLVL.

The gene calls are TRBV19 and TRBJ1-6, with D possibly being TRBD1 (5 bases). The CDR3 sequence is 14 residues long. With 1 base removed from V and 9 bases from J, the gap between germline ends came to 10 bases. Germline V gene lookup returns CDR1 LNHDA and CDR2 SQIVND (reference sequence). The CDR3 DNA follows: TGTGCCAGTAGTATAGGGACACAGGCTTCACCCCTCCACTTT. Translation: CASSIGTQASPLHF. Full variable domain (rest looked up from reference TRBV19 and TRBJ1-6): DGGITQSPKYLFRKEGQNVTLSCEQNLNHDAMYWYRQDPGQGLRLIYYSQIVNDFQKGDIAEGYSVSREKKESFPLTVTSAQKNPTAFYLCASSIGTQASPLHFGNGTRLTVT.

The genes are TRBV6-6 and TRBJ1-6; D remains unclear. This CDR3 contains 14 residues. The V gene's germline CDR1 is MNHNY and CDR2 SVGAGI (reference sequence). The ends were cut back, 1 base at V and 5 bases at J, with 6 bases in the middle. The DNA of the CDR3 is TGTGCCAGCAGTTACTATGGGAATAATTCACCCCTCCACTTT. Its translation is CASSYYGNNSPLHF.

This rearrangement joins TRBV7-8 to TRBJ2-7, with a possible D match to TRBD2 (6 bases). The last part of the DNA fits TRBJ2-1 better; the J call may be wrong. From germline, CDR1 is SGHVS and CDR2 FQNEAQ. This CDR3 has 14 amino acids. The DNA for the CDR3 is TGTGCCAGCAGCTTACAGACTAGTTTAAATGAGCAGTTCTTC. Translating it yields CASSLQTSLNEQFF.

V gene TRBV6-6 combines with J gene TRBJ2-3; possibly TRBD1 for D (6 bases). Between the trimmed V and J ends, which lost 0 bases and 0 bases, there was a span of 16 bases. This CDR3 spans 18 amino acids. The germline V gene has CDR1 MNHNY and CDR2 SVGAGI (reference sequence). CDR3 protein: CASSYSTLQGSSTDTQYF. CDR3 coding DNA: TGTGCCAGCAGTTACTCGACCCTACAGGGATCTAGCACAGATACGCAGTATTTT.

This clonotype appeared a few times. The J gene is TRBJ2-1, the V gene TRBV29-1, with D tentatively TRBD2 (6 bases). The V end lost 6 bases, the J end lost 3 bases, and 6 bases lay between the germline ends. There are 11 residues in the CDR3. Germline-derived CDR1 and CDR2 are SQVTM and ANQGSEA. In nucleotides, the CDR3 is TGCAGCGTGACTAGCTACAATGAGCAGTTCTTC. Encoded protein: CSVTSYNEQFF.

The table lists this clonotype with a few counts. This chain uses TRBV28 with TRBJ2-7, with D possibly being TRBD2 (5 bases). Deletions cut 7 bases from V and 6 bases from J, with 13 bases between. Germline V gene data show CDR1 as MDHEN and CDR2 as SYDVKM. CDR3 length: 12 residues. CDR3 nucleotides: TGTGCCAGCACCCCTTCTCGGGGCGAGCAGTACTTC. The encoded protein is CASTPSRGEQYF.

The chain couples TRBV5-4 to TRBJ2-1; 10 bases are a match to TRBD2. There are 15 residues in the CDR3. Germline values: CDR1 SGHNT, CDR2 YYREEE (reference sequence). V gave up 4 bases and J gave up 4 bases; unmatched junction bases: 5. The CDR3 DNA is TGTGCCAGCAGCCTACTAGCGGGGATGTACAATGAGCAGTTCTTC. Translating gives CASSLLAGMYNEQFF. The entire variable domain, with the rest obtained from reference TRBV5-4 and TRBJ2-1, is as follows: ETGVTQSPTHLIKTRGQQVTLRCSSQSGHNTVSWYQQALGQGPQFIFQYYREEENGRGNFPPRFSGLQFPNYSSELNVNALELDDSALYLCASSLLAGMYNEQFFGPGTRLTVL.

This clonotype showed up just a few times. The chain carries TRBV28 and TRBJ1-2; a possible D gene is TRBD1 (5 bases). V was cut by 8 bases and J by 6 bases, with 10 bases left in between. Germline V gene lookup returns CDR1 MDHEN and CDR2 SYDVKM. The CDR3 has 11 residues. The CDR3 DNA is TGTGCCAGCCGGGACTATGATGGCTACACCTTC. Translation: CASRDYDGYTF.

The chain uses TRBV18 and TRBJ2-1; no reliable D call. Trimming removed 6 bases from V and 0 bases from J, with 12 bases in between. The V gene's germline CDR1 is KGHSH and CDR2 LQKENI. The CDR3 contains 15 residues. The DNA for the CDR3 is TGTGCCAGCTCCCCAGAGCCTAGCTCCTACAATGAGCAGTTCTTC. Its translation is CASSPEPSSYNEQFF.

In its sample, this clonotype was seen a few times. The V and J genes are TRBV4-1 and TRBJ1-6; 7 bases fit TRBD1. The germline V gene has CDR1 MGHRA and CDR2 YSYEKL. CDR3 length: 15 amino acids. After removal of 7 bases from V and 6 bases from J, the junction contained 9 bases not matched to a gene. The CDR3 reads CASNTPGQSNSPLHF. In nucleotides, the CDR3 is TGCGCCAGCAATACCCCGGGACAGAGTAATTCACCCCTCCACTTT.

This clonotype turned up a few times. V gene TRBV3-1 combines with J gene TRBJ1-1; D not certain. Germline loops: CDR1 LGHDT, CDR2 YNNKEL (reference sequence). The CDR3 runs 14 residues. Trimming took 3 bases from V and 8 from J, leaving 16 bases between them. In nucleotides, the CDR3 is TGTGCCAGCAGCCATCTACTCCAGGCGTCGGAAGCTTTCTTT. It is translated as CASSHLLQASEAFF.

This rearrangement joins TRBV7-3 to TRBJ2-5, with TRBD2 identical over 11 bases. The CDR3 has 17 amino acids. J gave up 2 bases and V 5 bases, and 10 bases lay outside the gene matches. Germline V gene lookup returns CDR1 SGHTA and CDR2 FQGTGA. The CDR3 here is CASSPYGPSGGQETQYF. CDR3 DNA: TGTGCCAGCAGCCCCTACGGGCCTAGCGGGGGGCAAGAGACCCAGTACTTC.